This TCR beta chain stems from a study of T cell responses to AZD1222 COVID-19 vaccine. Study-wide findings and caveats: Targets within unmutated variant regions were reportedly found for nearly half of spike-specific TCRs. Two AZD1222 doses significantly raised spike-specific TCR breadth and depth over controls. Donors were chiefly white British, with a greater number of females, and clonal diversity was perhaps underestimated.

TCRdb's copy holds only in-frame clones and misses some; the assay was immunoSEQ multiplex PCR. The sample holds fewer than 150,000 clones, 88% seen once. Comment on this clone: The antigen is undetermined.

Germline lookup yields CDR1 SGHDN and CDR2 FVKESK. The CDR3 consists of 19 residues. The ends lost 3 bases at V and 0 bases at J; junction bases unmatched: 9. Some second doses came at about 4 weeks and others at about 12 weeks; these were pooled. The material was peripheral blood, obtained 28 days after the second AZD1222 dose. The TCR was taken from an adult who received the AZD1222 COVID-19 vaccine. The V and J genes are TRBV14 and TRBJ2-6; TRBD1 agrees at 9 bases. The CDR3 region is CASSQLGTGFYSGANVLTF. The CDR3 coding sequence is TGTGCCAGCAGCCAGCTAGGGACAGGGTTCTACTCTGGGGCCAACGTCCTGACTTTC.